The 4 T cell receptor beta chains reported below all come from one sample, sequenced in a study of T cell changes during pregnancy in multiple sclerosis. The protocol was immunoSEQ multiplex PCR, while the TCRdb copy is restricted to in-frame clones and leaves out a portion. The data show about 110,000 clones, 85% to 95% seen once. The sample was peripheral blood, taken in the third trimester of pregnancy. The receptors were gathered from a female donor in good health, enrolled as a control in a pregnancy study.

The V and J genes are TRBV19 and TRBJ2-7, with D unclear. Germline-derived CDR1 and CDR2 are LNHDA and SQIVND (reference sequence). The CDR3 is made up of 13 amino acids. With 3 bases removed from V and 2 bases from J, the gap between germline ends came to 8 bases. CDR3 in amino acids: CASSIEQPYEQYF. CDR3 DNA: TGTGCCAGTAGTATCGAACAGCCCTACGAGCAGTACTTC.

The J gene is TRBJ1-4, the V gene TRBV27; 8 nucleotides line up with TRBD1. The trim removed 2 bases at V and 10 bases at J, leaving 9 bases unmatched. This CDR3 is 15 amino acids long. Germline CDR1 MNHEY, CDR2 SMNVEV (reference sequence). CDR3 loop: CASSLAWTGSTKLFF. CDR3 coding DNA: TGTGCCAGCAGTTTAGCCTGGACAGGGAGTACAAAACTGTTTTTT.

The table lists this clone with a few counts. This chain joins TRBV19 and TRBJ1-1, with 9 bases matching TRBD1. Trimming cost V 8 bases and J 8 bases; bases outside gene matches: 9. The CDR3 contains 13 residues. Germline-derived CDR1 and CDR2 are LNHDA and SQIVND (reference sequence). The CDR3 DNA reads as TGTGCCAGTTGGACAGGGGTCGGGTGGGAAGCTTTCTTT. It specifies CASWTGVGWEAFF.

CDR3 sequence: CASSGGGAPETQYF. Here the CDR3 DNA reads TGCGCCAGCAGCGGCGGGGGGGCCCCAGAGACCCAGTACTTC. The V gene is TRBV5-1, the J gene TRBJ2-5, with 9 positions matching TRBD2. Germline V CDR1 and CDR2: SGHRS, YFSETQ. The CDR3 has 14 amino acids. The V and J ends lost 4 bases and 4 bases, in that order; junction bases with no gene match: 5.